Detailed here is one T cell receptor (beta chain). Its matching antigen is unknown. This record belongs to a study of cytomegalovirus exposure and HLA in healthy donors. Overall study results and limits: In vitro work confirmed that a few CMV-associated chains recognize CMV antigens.

The V gene lost 3 bases and the J gene lost 6 bases, with 8 bases spanning the gap. The CDR3 covers 13 residues. Germline CDR1 reads MDHEN; CDR2 reads SYDVKM. Method: immunoSEQ multiplex PCR; TCRdb's copy keeps in-frame clones and lacks some. The sample shows about 160,000 clones, about 90% of them seen only once. The TCR sequence derives from a man younger than 35 in good health and CMV-seropositive. The sample taken for sequencing was PBMCs. The rearrangement joins TRBV28 to TRBJ2-2; the D gene is possibly TRBD1 (5 bases). The CDR3 DNA follows: TGTGCCAGCAGTTTCAGGGCCGCCGGGGAGCTGTTTTTT. Translated: CASSFRAAGELFF.